The T cell receptor (beta chain) under discussion was sequenced for a study of blood T cell repertoires in COVID-19 (dated by TCRdb to 2018 to 2021). For the study in its entirety: Samples from collaborators originated in the United States, Italy and Spain and spanned both the acute and convalescent phases of COVID-19. The prospective study material was composed of cDNA or gDNA derived from T cells, B-cell-depleted T cells, or PBMCs. The dataset comprised deeply sampled blood TCRbeta repertoires from subjects exposed to, actively infected with, or recovered from COVID-19. A freely available public database, intended as a resource for researchers studying the immune response to SARS-CoV-2, is where the repertoires were released. The samples were drawn from the first 160 participants of the ongoing ImmuneRACE study and from 1,254 subjects provided by 6 global collaborators. The sample metadata nearly always contained a de-identified subject ID, COVID-19 status, age in years and sex. Where available, HLA class I and class II types were taken from metadata supplied by the sample provider and were not determined by assay-based typing.

Participants in the prospective study were enrolled through a virtual design, were aged about 18 to 100 years, and lived in fewer than 30 United States geographic areas. In the prospective study, cohorts were assigned on the basis of participant-reported clinical history obtained from a screening survey and a study questionnaire. For ImmuneRACE Cohort 3, a participant was defined as recovered based on two consecutive negative NP/OP PCR tests, clearance by a healthcare professional, or resolution of symptoms. In the prospective study, whole blood, serum and a nasopharyngeal or oropharyngeal swab were collected from each participant by mobile phlebotomists. Over a roughly 2-month period, participants in the prospective study had the option of providing additional blood draws and questionnaires. Prospective study blood samples were shipped either frozen or at room temperature before DNA extraction.

Trimmed from V: 5 bases; trimmed from J: 3 bases; junction bases lacking a gene match: 4. The CDR3 holds 16 amino acids from the cysteine to the phenylalanine. Of the read, only the CDR3 DNA is kept; its 48 bases are in frame from base 1. The germline V gene gives CDR1 as MRHNA and CDR2 as SNTAGT. Comment on this clone: Its antigen is not yet known. Within one base of it there is no much larger clone, and no base qualities were kept.

TCRbeta CDR3 regions were amplified from genomic DNA by means of the immunoSEQ Assay, a bias-controlled multiplex PCR. From the authors' description of their analysis: The number of nucleated cells in each sample was estimated from the amplification of reference gene primers within the assay. Sequence reads were collapsed and filtered to measure the absolute abundance of every unique TCRbeta CDR3 rearrangement. Productive Simpson clonality was computed per sample as the square root of Simpson's diversity index over productive rearrangements. Entries here come from immuneACCESS through TCRdb and include only in-frame sequences with V and J called. Some clones fail to appear in such tables; in the studies checked, an unresolved V gene covers under half of the shortfall, and the cause of the remainder is unknown. V and J calls plus clone size are reproduced from that table; the DNA served to infer D and trimming. The sample has roughly 500,000 clones on record, over 75% of them singletons. Around 1.9% of the sample goes to the ten largest clones.

Findings and caveats that apply to the study as a whole: Clinical and demographic metadata were provided uncurated, with the amount varying by source and participant.

In this chain, TRBV6-4 is recombined with TRBJ2-2; 12 middle bases align to TRBD1. Sequencing used PBMCs or T cells enriched from blood (not recorded which). This receptor was taken from a woman aged 40 to 49 who had recovered from COVID-19. The CDR3 protein sequence reads: CASSPGTGGDTGELFF. The DNA sequence is given as TGTGCCAGCAGTCCCGGGACAGGGGGCGACACCGGGGAGCTGTTTTTT.